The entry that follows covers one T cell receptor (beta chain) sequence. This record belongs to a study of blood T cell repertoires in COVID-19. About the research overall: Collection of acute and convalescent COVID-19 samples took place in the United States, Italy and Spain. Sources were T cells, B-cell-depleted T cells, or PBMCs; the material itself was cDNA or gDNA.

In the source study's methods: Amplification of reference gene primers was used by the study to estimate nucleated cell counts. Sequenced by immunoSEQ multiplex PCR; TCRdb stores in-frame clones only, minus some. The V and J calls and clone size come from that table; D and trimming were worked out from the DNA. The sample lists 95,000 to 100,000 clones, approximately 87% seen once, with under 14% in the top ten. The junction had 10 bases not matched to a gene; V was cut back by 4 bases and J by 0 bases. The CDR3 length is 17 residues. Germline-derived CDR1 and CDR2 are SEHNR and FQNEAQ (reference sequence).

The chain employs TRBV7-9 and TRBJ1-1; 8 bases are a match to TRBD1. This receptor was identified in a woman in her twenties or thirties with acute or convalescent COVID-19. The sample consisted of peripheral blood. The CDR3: CASSSSSGQGVNTEAFF. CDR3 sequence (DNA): TGTGCCAGCAGCTCCTCCTCAGGACAGGGAGTGAACACTGAAGCTTTCTTT.